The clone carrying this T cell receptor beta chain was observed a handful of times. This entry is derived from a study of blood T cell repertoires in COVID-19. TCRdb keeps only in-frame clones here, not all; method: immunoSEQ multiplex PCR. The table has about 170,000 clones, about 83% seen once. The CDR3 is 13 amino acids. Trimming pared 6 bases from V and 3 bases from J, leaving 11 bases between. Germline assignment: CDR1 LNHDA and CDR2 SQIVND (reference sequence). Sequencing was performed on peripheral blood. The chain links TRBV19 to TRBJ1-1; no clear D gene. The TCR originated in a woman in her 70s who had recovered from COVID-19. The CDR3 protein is CASRVAPDTEAFF. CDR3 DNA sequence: TGTGCCAGTAGGGTCGCCCCGGACACTGAAGCTTTCTTT.